These T cell receptor beta chains were read from a single sample in a study of tumor-infiltrating lymphocytes in oesophageal squamous cell carcinoma. TCRdb re-called the PCR reads through MiXCR, storing one row per CDR3 protein. Of fewer than 20,000 distinct CDR3 sequences listed, approximately 49% are singletons. The sample was esophageal tumor tissue. Receptors originate from a female donor with esophageal squamous cell carcinoma. CDR3s include the opening cysteine and the closing phenylalanine or tryptophan. The order of the fields is J gene, CDR3 length, V gene, D gene, clone size, CDR3 DNA, CDR3 protein. D genes are given only for firm matches. Where a row states a size, it is once, few, many or the class of an expanded clone; other rows omit it.

TRBJ2-5	13	TRBV6-1	TRBD2	few	TGTGCCATCGAGCGGGAGAGGGGGGAGACCCAGTACTTC	CAIERERGETQYF
TRBJ2-3	15	TRBV12-3/TRBV12-4	TRBD2	once	TGTGCCAGCAGTCAGACTAGCGGGGGGGCTAATACGCAGTATTTT	CASSQTSGGANTQYF
TRBJ2-1	13	TRBV10-2	TRBD1	NA	TGCGCCAGCACGACAGGGGTCTACAATGAGCAGTTCTTC	CASTTGVYNEQFF
TRBJ1-4	15	TRBV7-6	NA	NA	TGTGCCAGCAGCTCCATGGGGTATACTAATGAAAAACTGTTTTTT	CASSSMGYTNEKLFF
TRBJ1-2	12	TRBV7-2	NA	NA	TGTGCCAGCAGCTTACTAGGGGATGGCTACACCTTC	CASSLLGDGYTF
TRBJ1-4	15	TRBV7-2	TRBD1	NA	TGTGCCAGCAGCTTACAGGGGGGGTTGAATGAAAAACTGTTTTTT	CASSLQGGLNEKLFF
TRBJ2-3	14	TRBV12-3/TRBV12-4	NA	once	TGTGCCAGCAGTTCTAGTAGAAGCACAGATACGCAGTATTTT	CASSSSRSTDTQYF
TRBJ2-7	15	TRBV28	TRBD1	many	TGTGCCAGCAGTTTATCGGGACAGGGGGTCCATGAGCAGTACTTC	CASSLSGQGVHEQYF
TRBJ2-7	15	TRBV7-6	NA	NA	TGTGCCAGCAGCTCCCGGGATCACCTAGCCAACGAGCAGTACTTC	CASSSRDHLANEQYF
TRBJ1-4	14	TRBV7-8	NA	NA	TGTGCCAGCAGCTTAGCAGGGGTAAATGAAAAACTGTTTTTT	CASSLAGVNEKLFF
TRBJ1-1	15	TRBV19	NA	NA	TGTGCCAGTACCACGACCCGTAGAGCAAACACTGAAGCTTTCTTT	CASTTTRRANTEAFF
TRBJ2-7	14	TRBV7-2	TRBD1	NA	TGTGCCAGCAGCCCCAGACAGGGCTCCTACGAGCAGTACTTC	CASSPRQGSYEQYF
TRBJ2-1	13	TRBV12-3/TRBV12-4	NA	few	TGTGCCAGCAGTTTGGTCCGCTACAATGAGCAGTTCTTC	CASSLVRYNEQFF
TRBJ2-7	13	TRBV27	NA	few	TGTGCCACGCGCCCGTTGGGGACCTACGAGCAGTACTTC	CATRPLGTYEQYF
TRBJ1-3	15	TRBV7-6	NA	NA	TGTGCCAGCAGCGCCTACAGGGAATCTGGAAACACCATATATTTT	CASSAYRESGNTIYF
TRBJ2-5	18	TRBV7-6	TRBD2	NA	TGTGCCAGCAGCTTAGCGATCCCGGGACTAGCGGGGGGAGAGACCCAGTACTTC	CASSLAIPGLAGGETQYF
TRBJ2-7	13	TRBV5-1	NA	many	TGCGCCAGCAGCTTACAAAGGTCTTACGAGCAGTACTTC	CASSLQRSYEQYF
TRBJ1-5	14	TRBV7-3	NA	few	TGTGCCAGCAGCTCGGGGATCCTTAATCAGCCCCAGCATTTT	CASSSGILNQPQHF
TRBJ2-5	15	TRBV4-1	NA	NA	TGCGCCAGCAGCCAAGATCTCTACAGGGAGGAGACCCAGTACTTC	CASSQDLYREETQYF
TRBJ2-7	14	TRBV7-2	TRBD2	medium-sized	TGTGCCAGCAGCTCTACTAGCGGCTCCTACGAGCAGTACTTC	CASSSTSGSYEQYF
TRBJ2-3	15	TRBV24-1	NA	NA	TGTGCCACCAGTGATTTAGGGCTTACCCCCGATACGCAGTATTTT	CATSDLGLTPDTQYF
TRBJ1-2	13	TRBV2	NA	many	TGTGCCAGCAGTGACACCGCTAACTATGGCTACACCTTC	CASSDTANYGYTF
TRBJ2-7	14	TRBV7-2	NA	NA	TGTGCCAGCAGCTTCCCAGGCGGAGCCTACGAGCAGTACTTC	CASSFPGGAYEQYF
TRBJ2-7	16	TRBV15	NA	many	TGTGCCACCAGCACCCGAGACCGAGGGAATACCTACGAGCAGTACTTC	CATSTRDRGNTYEQYF
TRBJ2-1	14	TRBV7-2	NA	NA	TGTGCCAGCAGCTACCCCTCCTCCTACAATGAGCAGTTCTTC	CASSYPSSYNEQFF
TRBJ1-2	14	TRBV6-8	NA	NA	TGTGCCAGCAGTTCCCCGGGACGGAACTATGGCTACACCTTC	CASSSPGRNYGYTF
TRBJ2-1	15	TRBV6-1	TRBD1	few	TGTGCCAGCGGATTGGGGACAGCGGATGTCAATGAGCAGTTCTTC	CASGLGTADVNEQFF
TRBJ2-5	15	TRBV27	NA	NA	TGTGCCAGCAGTGTGAACAGGGTGTCAATTGAGACCCAGTACTTC	CASSVNRVSIETQYF
TRBJ1-6	12	TRBV7-2	NA	once	TGTGCCAGCAGCTTAGGGAATTCACCCCTCCACTTC	CASSLGNSPLHF
TRBJ2-1	15	TRBV27	TRBD1	many	TGTGCCAGCAACAGGCGGGGACAGGGATTCTACGAGCAGTTCTTC	CASNRRGQGFYEQFF
TRBJ1-2	11	TRBV29-1	NA	few	TGCAGCGTCCTCGAGGACTATGGCTACACCTTC	CSVLEDYGYTF
TRBJ2-7	14	TRBV7-2	NA	few	TGTGCCAGCAGCTTAGGGGGAGGTACCTACGAGCAGTACTTC	CASSLGGGTYEQYF
TRBJ1-1	14	TRBV15	NA	many	TGTGCCACCAGCAGAGCGGGGGCGAACACTGAAGCTTTCTTT	CATSRAGANTEAFF
TRBJ2-7	17	TRBV2	TRBD1	few	TGTGCCAGCCACCGGGACAGGGGGATCGGGGCCTCCTACGAGCAGTACTTC	CASHRDRGIGASYEQYF
TRBJ2-3	14	TRBV12-3/TRBV12-4	NA	few	TGTGCCAGCAGTTACCAGCGGAGCACAGATACGCAGTATTTT	CASSYQRSTDTQYF
TRBJ2-1	18	TRBV7-6	TRBD1	large	TGTGCCAGCAGCTCCAGGCCCGACAGGGGGCAGTCCTACAATGAGCAGTTCTTC	CASSSRPDRGQSYNEQFF
TRBJ2-7	14	TRBV7-2	TRBD2	NA	TGTGCCAGCAGCCCCGATCCGAGCGGGAGGGGACAGTACTTC	CASSPDPSGRGQYF